The 26 T cell receptor beta chains given below trace back to one sample, sequenced in a study of blood T cell repertoires in COVID-19. The protocol was immunoSEQ multiplex PCR, while the TCRdb copy is restricted to in-frame clones and leaves out a portion. The sample shows 26,000 or so clones, more than 75% of them seen only once. The source material was peripheral blood. The receptors here all came from a human donor in a cohort sampled during active COVID-19. The donor label of this sample is uncertain.

The chain links TRBV5-1 to TRBJ1-6, with D perhaps matching TRBD1 (5 bases). The V end was cut by 2 bases, the J end by 8 bases, with 14 bases between. Looked up from germline, CDR1 is SGHRS and CDR2 is YFSETQ. This CDR3 is 15 amino acids long. As DNA, the CDR3 is TGCGCCAGCAGCTTTCAGGGTGGGAAGGATTCACCCCTCCACTTT. This encodes CASSFQGGKDSPLHF.

V gene TRBV10-1 combines with J gene TRBJ2-3; weak D call: TRBD1 (5 bases). V was pared by 2 bases and J by 2 bases, with 14 bases between. The CDR3 is 16 residues long. The germline V gene encodes CDR1 WNHNN and CDR2 SYGVQD (reference sequence). CDR3 sequence reads: CASSERRGPTTDTQYF. For the CDR3, the DNA is TGCGCCAGCAGTGAGCGAAGGGGCCCGACCACAGATACGCAGTATTTT.

The rearrangement joins TRBV6-2 or TRBV6-3 to TRBJ1-2; TRBD1 matches at 12 bases. The length of the CDR3 is 16 residues. CDR1 and CDR2 from the germline V gene are MNHEY and SVGEGT. V lost 6 bases, J lost 5 bases, and 10 bases stayed unmatched. The DNA for the CDR3 is TGTGCCAGCAGCCCTTTGCCGGGACAGGGGGCGTATGGCTACACCTTC. Encoded protein: CASSPLPGQGAYGYTF.

This clone was counted once. The gene calls are TRBV15 and TRBJ2-1; 8 bases are a match to TRBD2. V lost 3 bases to trimming and J lost 6 bases; unmatched junction nucleotides: 7. Germline assignment: CDR1 LNHNV and CDR2 YYDKDF (reference sequence). The CDR3 totals 15 residues. The CDR3 bases are TGTGCCACCAGCAGCCGGGGGGGCCCGGGCAATGAGCAGTTCTTC. It is translated as CATSSRGGPGNEQFF.

J is TRBJ2-3 and V is TRBV7-2, with D possibly matching TRBD1 (5 bases). The CDR3 runs to 16 residues. The V and J ends lost 0 bases and 11 bases respectively, with 21 bases between them. Germline V gives CDR1 SGHTA, CDR2 FQGNSA. This chain's CDR3 is CASSLARGGAPEKQYF. The CDR3 DNA reads as TGTGCCAGCAGCTTAGCAAGGGGTGGGGCTCCCGAGAAGCAGTATTTT.

The chain combines TRBV3-1 (or the pseudogene TRBV3-2) with TRBJ2-6, with TRBD2 as a possible D gene (6 bases). Germline V gene lookup returns CDR1 LGHDT and CDR2 YNNKEL (reference sequence). The CDR3 is made up of 16 amino acids. The ends were cut back, 0 bases at V and 0 bases at J, with 6 bases in the middle. The CDR3 DNA reads as TGTGCCAGCAGCCAAGAGGGAGGCTCTGGGGCCAACGTCCTGACTTTC. Its protein is CASSQEGGSGANVLTF.

The chain is built from TRBV28 and TRBJ2-3, with a possible D match to TRBD2 (7 bases). The ends were cut back, 2 bases at V and 4 bases at J, with 10 bases in the middle. This CDR3 has 14 amino acids. Germline V gene lookup returns CDR1 MDHEN and CDR2 SYDVKM. As DNA, the CDR3 is TGTGCCAGCAGTTTACGCGGGGGCGCAGATACGCAGTATTTT. It encodes CASSLRGGADTQYF.

The J gene is TRBJ2-2, the V gene TRBV18; maybe TRBD1 (5 bases). The CDR3 spans 15 residues. The V end was cut by 1 base, the J end by 6 bases, with 12 bases between. Germline V CDR1 and CDR2: KGHSH, LQKENI. This CDR3 reads CASSPLQGMAGELFF. CDR3 coding DNA: TGTGCCAGCTCACCACTCCAGGGTATGGCCGGGGAGCTGTTTTTT. Based on the CDR3 plus reference TRBV18 and TRBJ2-2, the full variable domain is NAGVMQNPRHLVRRRGQEARLRCSPMKGHSHVYWYRQLPEEGLKFMVYLQKENIIDESGMPKERFSAEFPKEGPSILRIQQVVRGDSAAYFCASSPLQGMAGELFFGEGSRLTVL.

The chain joins TRBV6-5 to TRBJ1-1; D might be TRBD1 (6 bases). This CDR3 is built from 12 residues. Germline V gene sequence: CDR1 MNHEY, CDR2 SVGAGI. The V end lost 4 bases, the J end lost 8 bases, and 11 bases lay between the germline ends. As DNA, the CDR3 is TGTGCCAGCAGTTCCACAGGGTGGGAAGCTTTCTTT. Protein: CASSSTGWEAFF.

J is TRBJ1-5 and V is TRBV6-5; maybe TRBD1 (5 bases). V shed 4 bases and J shed 6 bases, with 13 bases lying between them. CDR1 and CDR2 (germline): MNHEY, SVGAGI. The CDR3 length is 14 residues. The CDR3: CASSLSPTVQPQHF. CDR3 coding DNA: TGTGCCAGCAGTTTATCCCCGACAGTTCAGCCCCAGCATTTT.

The chain is built from TRBV7-3 and TRBJ2-7; 8 bases fit TRBD1. Germline values: CDR1 SGHTA, CDR2 FQGTGA. This CDR3 spans 15 amino acids. With 2 bases clipped from V and 0 bases from J, the junction kept 3 bases outside the gene matches. CDR3 amino acids: CASSLFTGGSYEQYF. DNA for the CDR3: TGTGCCAGCAGCTTATTTACAGGGGGCTCCTACGAGCAGTACTTC.

The rearrangement uses TRBV11-3 and TRBJ1-2; possibly TRBD1 for D (5 bases). This CDR3 is built from 13 residues. Germline V gives CDR1 SGHNT, CDR2 YENEEA. Trimming pared 5 bases from V and 6 bases from J, leaving 13 bases between. Here the CDR3 reads CASSRGGEDGYTF. The DNA for the CDR3 is TGTGCCAGCAGCCGGGGGGGAGAGGATGGCTACACCTTC.

This chain joins TRBV7-9 and TRBJ2-5, with TRBD2 identical over 7 bases. Germline assignment: CDR1 SEHNR and CDR2 FQNEAQ (reference sequence). CDR3 length equals 15 residues. Trimming took 0 bases from V and 5 from J; bases not matched to a gene: 6. CDR3 DNA: TGTGCCAGCAGCTTAGCGGGGGGGATCATGGAGACCCAGTACTTC. Translation: CASSLAGGIMETQYF.

The chain employs TRBV12-3 or TRBV12-4 and TRBJ1-2; 8 nucleotides line up with TRBD1. This CDR3 is built from 13 residues. The V gene end was trimmed by 10 bases and the J gene end by 4 bases; junction bases not matched to a gene: 8. The CDR3 sequence is CATGYRGFYGYTF. CDR3 nucleotide sequence: TGTGCCACCGGATACAGGGGGTTCTATGGCTACACCTTC.

V usage is TRBV7-2 and J usage is TRBJ2-5; maybe TRBD2 (6 bases). The CDR3 length is 14 residues. V was clipped by 5 bases and J by 3 bases, with 13 bases between them. The V gene's germline CDR1 is SGHTA and CDR2 FQGNSA. CDR3 loop: CASSPRRGEETQYF. For the CDR3, the DNA is TGTGCCAGCAGCCCCCGGCGGGGAGAAGAGACCCAGTACTTC.

The J gene is TRBJ2-7, the V gene TRBV2; the D gene is possibly TRBD2 (6 bases). Trimming took 7 bases from V and 1 from J, leaving 14 bases between them. CDR1 is SNHLY and CDR2 is FYNNEI in the germline V gene. The CDR3 has 14 amino acids. In DNA form, the CDR3 reads TGTGCCAGCAAAAGGGAGGACAAATCCTACGAGCAGTACTTC. Protein product: CASKREDKSYEQYF.

The chain has TRBV19 and TRBJ2-7; the match to TRBD2 covers 14 bases. Per the germline V gene, CDR1 is LNHDA and CDR2 is SQIVND (reference sequence). CDR3 length: 17 residues. V shed 6 bases and J 0 bases; nucleotides not matched to a gene: 7. CDR3 coding DNA: TGTGCCAGTAGCGGGACTAGCGGGGGCTCCAGCTCCTACGAGCAGTACTTC. This sequence encodes CASSGTSGGSSSYEQYF.

This clone has just a few counts. This sequence joins TRBV5-1 and TRBJ2-1; a possible D gene is TRBD2 (5 bases). Germline loops: CDR1 SGHRS, CDR2 YFSETQ. V was shortened by 5 bases and J by 5 bases, with 8 bases between the two germline ends. The CDR3 is 12 amino acids. CDR3 residues: CASRRGNNEQFF. DNA of the CDR3: TGCGCCAGCAGGAGAGGGAACAATGAGCAGTTCTTC.

This clone showed up just once. V is TRBV3-1 (or the pseudogene TRBV3-2) and J is TRBJ1-5; 7 bases line up with TRBD1. Germline V CDR1 and CDR2: LGHDT, YNNKEL (reference sequence). This CDR3 comprises 15 residues. After removal of 4 bases from V and 2 bases from J, the junction contained 5 bases not matched to a gene. The CDR3, as DNA: TGTGCCAGCAGCCCCGCAGGGGGTGGCAATCAGCCCCAGCATTTT. Translation gives CASSPAGGGNQPQHF.

The V and J genes are TRBV5-5 and TRBJ1-2, with TRBD1 matching 10 bases. Germline V gives CDR1 SGHKS, CDR2 YYEKEE (reference sequence). The ends lost 3 bases at V and 0 bases at J; junction bases unmatched: 2. This CDR3 spans 15 amino acids. The CDR3 protein is CASSWGQGTNYGYTF. Here the CDR3 DNA reads TGTGCCAGCAGCTGGGGACAGGGGACTAACTATGGCTACACCTTC.

The chain joins TRBV13 to TRBJ1-1, with 8 nucleotides matching TRBD1. There are 16 residues in the CDR3. V lost 5 bases to trimming and J lost 5 bases; unmatched junction nucleotides: 13. The V gene's germline CDR1 is PRHDT and CDR2 FYEKMQ (reference sequence). The CDR3 DNA is TGTGCCAGCAGCCTTGAACAGGGGGTTGAGGGGACTGAAGCTTTCTTT. This codes for CASSLEQGVEGTEAFF.

The rearrangement joins TRBV11-2 to TRBJ1-1; TRBD1 is a possible D gene (5 bases). This CDR3 spans 13 amino acids. Germline CDR1 reads SGHAT; CDR2 reads FQNNGV. V lost 5 bases and J 1 base, leaving 8 bases between the germline ends. As DNA, the CDR3 is TGTGCCAGCAGCCTACAGGAGAACACTGAAGCTTTCTTT. This encodes CASSLQENTEAFF.

The chain uses TRBV7-2 and TRBJ2-1; TRBD2 matches 10 bases. The germline V gene has CDR1 SGHTA and CDR2 FQGNSA. The CDR3 length is 18 residues. The V and J ends lost 1 base and 0 bases, in that order; junction bases with no gene match: 6. CDR3 DNA: TGTGCCAGCAGCTTAGTTTCTAGCGGGGGTTCCTCCTACAATGAGCAGTTCTTC. This translates into CASSLVSSGGSSYNEQFF.

The chain recombines TRBV29-1 with TRBJ2-2; 8 bases are a match to TRBD1. The junction had 3 bases not matched to a gene; V was cut back by 6 bases and J by 6 bases. This CDR3 region has 12 residues. Per the germline V gene, CDR1 is SQVTM and CDR2 is ANQGSEA. CDR3 residues: CSVRQGSGELFF. The CDR3, as DNA: TGCAGCGTCCGACAGGGGTCCGGGGAGCTGTTTTTT.

This clone was seen a handful of times. The V gene is TRBV5-4, the J gene TRBJ1-5; TRBD1 matches at 7 bases. V was clipped by 0 bases and J by 1 base; unmatched bases: 1. CDR1 and CDR2 (germline): SGHNT, YYREEE (reference sequence). The CDR3 runs to 15 residues. The CDR3 sequence is CASSLGQGSNQPQHF. The CDR3 region has the DNA TGTGCCAGCAGCTTGGGACAGGGCAGCAATCAGCCCCAGCATTTT.

V gene TRBV5-4 combines with J gene TRBJ2-1; 10 nucleotides agree with TRBD1. V shed 5 bases, J shed 7 bases, and the junction held 6 bases outside the gene matches. Germline assignment: CDR1 SGHNT and CDR2 YYREEE (reference sequence). The CDR3 consists of 14 residues. CDR3 in amino acids: CASSRQGARNEQFF. Here the CDR3 DNA reads TGTGCCAGCAGTCGACAGGGGGCGCGGAATGAGCAGTTCTTC.